Following are 3 T cell receptor beta chains from one sample sequenced in a study of blood T cell repertoires in COVID-19. The protocol was immunoSEQ multiplex PCR, while the TCRdb copy is restricted to in-frame clones and leaves out a portion. The table records under 95,000 clones, about 83% of them present only once. Sequencing was carried out using peripheral blood. These receptors were collected from a man between 60 and 70 years old with acute or convalescent COVID-19.

This chain links TRBV15 with TRBJ1-6; the match to TRBD1 covers 7 bases. The V and J ends lost 0 bases and 7 bases, in that order; junction bases with no gene match: 6. Germline V gene data show CDR1 as LNHNV and CDR2 as YYDKDF (reference sequence). This CDR3 contains 16 residues. CDR3 sequence reads: CATSRDGRDRNSPLHF. As DNA, the CDR3 is TGTGCCACCAGCAGAGATGGCCGGGACAGAAATTCACCCCTCCACTTT.

The chain combines TRBV19 with TRBJ1-2; D uncertain. The CDR3 extends over 14 amino acids. Trimming pared 0 bases from V and 2 bases from J, leaving 7 bases between. Germline lookup yields CDR1 LNHDA and CDR2 SQIVND (reference sequence). The CDR3 region has the DNA TGTGCCAGTAGTATAGACGACTGGAACTATGGCTACACCTTC. Its translation is CASSIDDWNYGYTF.

The chain employs TRBV5-1 and TRBJ1-1; D unresolved. Per germline, CDR1 SGHRS and CDR2 YFSETQ. This CDR3 spans 13 amino acids. Trimming took 0 bases from V and 4 from J, leaving 7 bases between them. The CDR3 DNA follows: TGCGCCAGCAGCTTGGCAGTTGGCACTGAAGCTTTCTTT. Translation gives CASSLAVGTEAFF.